This entry concerns a single TCR beta chain. This record belongs to a study of CD8 T cells in Susac syndrome. For the study at large: At the time their blood was drawn, patients with Susac syndrome were either therapy-naive, on corticosteroids (with some of them also receiving intravenous immunoglobulin), or on intravenous immunoglobulin alone.

Random hexamers primed reverse transcription of about 0.45 to 1 ug RNA. TCRdb re-called the immunoSEQ multiplex PCR reads with MiXCR, one entry per CDR3 protein. The data show some 96,000 distinct CDR3 sequences, with about 96% seen just once and roughly 0.29% held by the top ten. The CDR3 has 16 amino acids. V was clipped by 3 bases and J by 4 bases, with 16 bases between them. Germline loops: CDR1 SGHAT, CDR2 FQNNGV. The chain has TRBV11-2 and TRBJ2-1, with a tentative D call TRBD2 (5 bases). The sequence derives from a human donor with Susac syndrome. The sample consisted of CD8+ T cells from PBMCs. CDR3 coding DNA: TGTGCCAGCAGCTTCGAGGACTTTACCATTTACAATGAGCAGTTCTTC. The encoded protein is CASSFEDFTIYNEQFF.